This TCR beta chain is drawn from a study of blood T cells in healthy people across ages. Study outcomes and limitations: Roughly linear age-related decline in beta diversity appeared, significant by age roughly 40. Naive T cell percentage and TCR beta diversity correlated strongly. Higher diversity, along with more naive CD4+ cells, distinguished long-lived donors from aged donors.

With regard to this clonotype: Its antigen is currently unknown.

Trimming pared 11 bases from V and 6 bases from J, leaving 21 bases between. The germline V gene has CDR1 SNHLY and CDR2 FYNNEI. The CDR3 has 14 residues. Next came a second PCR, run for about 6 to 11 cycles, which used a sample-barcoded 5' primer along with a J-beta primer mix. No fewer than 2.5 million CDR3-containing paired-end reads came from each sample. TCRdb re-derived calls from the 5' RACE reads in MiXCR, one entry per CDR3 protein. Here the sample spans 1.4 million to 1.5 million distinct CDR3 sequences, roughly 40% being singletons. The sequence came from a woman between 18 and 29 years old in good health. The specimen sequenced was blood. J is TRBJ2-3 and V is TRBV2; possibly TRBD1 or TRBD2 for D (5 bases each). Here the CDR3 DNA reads TGTGCCCTCCATTATGGGACCGGCGTGGATACGCAGTATTTT. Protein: CALHYGTGVDTQYF.